Listed below are T cell receptor beta chains from one sample, sequenced in a study of blood T cells in healthy people across ages. Each CDR3 protein is one row after TCRdb ran MiXCR on the 5' RACE reads. There are over 1,500,000 distinct CDR3 sequences in the sample; about 49% occur only once, and approximately 2.1% lies in the top ten. Sample: blood. These receptors originate from a woman in her thirties or forties in good health. Each CDR3 is given with its conserved first and last residue. Each record gives: D gene, clone size, V gene, J gene, CDR3 DNA, CDR3 protein. The D gene is left open where the match is weak. Size is stated for part of the rows, as once, few or many counts, or as a class when the clone is expanded.

D gene: TRBD2; clone size: -; V gene: TRBV6-6; J gene: TRBJ2-1; CDR3 DNA: TGTGCCAGCAGCCCGACTAGCGGGGGGGGACGAGAGCAGTTCTTC; CDR3 protein: CASSPTSGGGREQFF
D gene: -; clone size: few; V gene: TRBV15; J gene: TRBJ2-7; CDR3 DNA: TGTGCCACCAGCAGAGATCCCCCGTGGCAGGTTGACACCTACGAGCAGTACTTC; CDR3 protein: CATSRDPPWQVDTYEQYF
D gene: TRBD2; clone size: few; V gene: TRBV4-2; J gene: TRBJ2-4; CDR3 DNA: TGTGCCAGCAGCCAAGATCCCGGGACTAGCCCGTCTGTAACCAAAAACATTCAGTACTTC; CDR3 protein: CASSQDPGTSPSVTKNIQYF
D gene: -; clone size: few; V gene: TRBV4-3; J gene: TRBJ2-7; CDR3 DNA: TGCGCCAGCAGCCAAGGAGACAGCCATACCTACGAGCAGTACTTC; CDR3 protein: CASSQGDSHTYEQYF
D gene: -; clone size: -; V gene: TRBV7-2; J gene: TRBJ2-5; CDR3 DNA: TGTGCCAGCAGCTCATGGGGGGCCCCAGAGACCCAGTACTTC; CDR3 protein: CASSSWGAPETQYF
D gene: TRBD1; clone size: -; V gene: TRBV4-1; J gene: TRBJ2-7; CDR3 DNA: TGCGCCAGCAGAAATTCCGGGACAGAGGCCTACGAGCAGTACTTC; CDR3 protein: CASRNSGTEAYEQYF
D gene: -; clone size: -; V gene: TRBV6-5; J gene: TRBJ2-7; CDR3 DNA: TGTGCCAGCAGTTACTCGGTTGGGGAGTCGGGCAATGAGCAGTACTTC; CDR3 protein: CASSYSVGESGNEQYF
D gene: -; clone size: -; V gene: TRBV3-1; J gene: TRBJ2-7; CDR3 DNA: TGTGCCAGCAGCCAAGAGGTTGGAGGAGTAGTTGCCTACGAGCAGTACTTC; CDR3 protein: CASSQEVGGVVAYEQYF
D gene: -; clone size: -; V gene: TRBV4-3; J gene: TRBJ2-1; CDR3 DNA: TGCGCCAGCAGCCATATCCTAGCAGACAGTGGGCAGTTCTTC; CDR3 protein: CASSHILADSGQFF
D gene: TRBD1; clone size: -; V gene: TRBV20-1; J gene: TRBJ2-1; CDR3 DNA: TGCAGTGCTAGCCCCGACAGGGTTTTCTACAATGAGCAGTTCTTC; CDR3 protein: CSASPDRVFYNEQFF
D gene: -; clone size: -; V gene: TRBV2; J gene: TRBJ1-5; CDR3 DNA: TGTGCCAGCAGTGAGGGAGGCGGTGAGCCCCAGCATTTT; CDR3 protein: CASSEGGGEPQHF